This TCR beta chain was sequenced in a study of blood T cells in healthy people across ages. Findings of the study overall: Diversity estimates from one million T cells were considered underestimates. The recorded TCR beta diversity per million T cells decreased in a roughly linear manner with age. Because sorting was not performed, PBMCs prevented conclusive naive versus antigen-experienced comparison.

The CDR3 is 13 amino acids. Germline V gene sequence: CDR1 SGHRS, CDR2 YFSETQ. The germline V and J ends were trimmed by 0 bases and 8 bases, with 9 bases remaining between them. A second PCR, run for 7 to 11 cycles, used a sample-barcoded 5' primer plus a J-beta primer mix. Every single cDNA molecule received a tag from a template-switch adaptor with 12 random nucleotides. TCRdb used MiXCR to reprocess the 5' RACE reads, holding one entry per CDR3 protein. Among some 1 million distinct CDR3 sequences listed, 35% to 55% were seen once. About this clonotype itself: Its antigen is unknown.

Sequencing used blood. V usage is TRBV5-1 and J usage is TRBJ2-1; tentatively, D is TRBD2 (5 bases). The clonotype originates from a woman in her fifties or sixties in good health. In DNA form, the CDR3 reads TGCGCCAGCAGCTTGGGGGAGCACGATGAGCAGTTCTTC. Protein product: CASSLGEHDEQFF.